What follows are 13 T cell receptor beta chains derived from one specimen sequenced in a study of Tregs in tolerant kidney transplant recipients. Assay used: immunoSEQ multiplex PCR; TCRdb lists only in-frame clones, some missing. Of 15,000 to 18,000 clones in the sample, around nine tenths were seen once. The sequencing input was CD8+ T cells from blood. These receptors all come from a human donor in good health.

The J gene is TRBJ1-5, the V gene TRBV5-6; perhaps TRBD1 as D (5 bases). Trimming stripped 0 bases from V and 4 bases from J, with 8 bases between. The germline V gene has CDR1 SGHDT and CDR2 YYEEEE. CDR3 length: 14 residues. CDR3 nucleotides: TGTGCCAGCAGCTTGGTGGGGGGTAATCAGCCCCAGCATTTT. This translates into CASSLVGGNQPQHF.

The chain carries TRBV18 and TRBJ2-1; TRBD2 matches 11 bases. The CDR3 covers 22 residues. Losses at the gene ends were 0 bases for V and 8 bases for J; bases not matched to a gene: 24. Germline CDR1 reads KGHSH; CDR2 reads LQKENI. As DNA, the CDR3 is TGTGCCAGCTCACCACCTGACAGGGAGGAGCTAGCGGGGGGCCCCGGCCTCGATGAGCAGTTCTTC. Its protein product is CASSPPDREELAGGPGLDEQFF.

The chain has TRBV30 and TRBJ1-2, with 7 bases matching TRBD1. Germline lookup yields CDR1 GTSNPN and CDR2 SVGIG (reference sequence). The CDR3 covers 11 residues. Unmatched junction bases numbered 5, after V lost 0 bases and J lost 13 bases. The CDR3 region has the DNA TGTGCCTGGAGTGTGACAGGGTTGGCCACCTTC. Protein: CAWSVTGLATF.

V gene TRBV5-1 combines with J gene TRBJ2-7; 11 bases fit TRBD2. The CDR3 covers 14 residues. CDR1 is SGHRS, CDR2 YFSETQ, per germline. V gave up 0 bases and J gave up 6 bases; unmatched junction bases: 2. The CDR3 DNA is TGCGCCAGCAGCTTGGTAGCGGGGGGGCGCGAGCAGTACTTC. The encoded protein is CASSLVAGGREQYF.

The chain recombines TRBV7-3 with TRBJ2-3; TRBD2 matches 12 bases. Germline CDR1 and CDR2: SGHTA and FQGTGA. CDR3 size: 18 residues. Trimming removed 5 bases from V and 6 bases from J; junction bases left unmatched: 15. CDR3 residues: CASSTRLAGEGVPDTQYF. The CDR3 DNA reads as TGTGCCAGCAGCACTCGACTAGCGGGAGAGGGGGTTCCGGATACGCAGTATTTT.

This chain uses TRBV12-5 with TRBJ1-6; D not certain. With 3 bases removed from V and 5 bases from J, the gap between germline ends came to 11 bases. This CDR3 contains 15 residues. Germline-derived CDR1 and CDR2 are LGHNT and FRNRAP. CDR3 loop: CASGLQKIHNSPLHF. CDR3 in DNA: TGTGCTAGTGGTTTACAGAAAATTCATAATTCACCCCTCCACTTT.

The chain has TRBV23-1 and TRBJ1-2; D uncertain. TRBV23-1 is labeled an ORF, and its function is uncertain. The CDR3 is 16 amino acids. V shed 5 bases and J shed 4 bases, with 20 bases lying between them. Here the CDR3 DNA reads TGCGCCAGCAGTTCGCTAATACGCAGAAAGACCTATGGCTACACCTTC. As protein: CASSSLIRRKTYGYTF.

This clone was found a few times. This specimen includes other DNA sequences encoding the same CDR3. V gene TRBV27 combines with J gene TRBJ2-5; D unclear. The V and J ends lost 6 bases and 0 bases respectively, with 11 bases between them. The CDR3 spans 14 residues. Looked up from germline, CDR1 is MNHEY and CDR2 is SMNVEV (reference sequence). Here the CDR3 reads CASSPDWYQETQYF. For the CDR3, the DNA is TGTGCCAGCAGCCCCGATTGGTACCAAGAGACCCAGTACTTC.

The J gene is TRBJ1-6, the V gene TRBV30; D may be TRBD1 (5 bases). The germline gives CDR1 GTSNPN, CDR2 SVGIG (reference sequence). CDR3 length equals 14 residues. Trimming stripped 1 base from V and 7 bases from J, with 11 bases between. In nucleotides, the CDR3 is TGTGCCTGGAGTGGCGGGGCCGGGAATTCACCCCTCCACTTT. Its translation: CAWSGGAGNSPLHF.

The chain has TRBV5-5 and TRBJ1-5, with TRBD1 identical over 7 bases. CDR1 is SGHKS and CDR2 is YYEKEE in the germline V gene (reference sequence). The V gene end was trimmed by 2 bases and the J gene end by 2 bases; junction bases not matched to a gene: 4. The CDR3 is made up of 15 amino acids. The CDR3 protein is CASSLNQGGNQPQHF. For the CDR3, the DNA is TGTGCCAGCAGCTTAAACCAGGGGGGCAATCAGCCCCAGCATTTT.

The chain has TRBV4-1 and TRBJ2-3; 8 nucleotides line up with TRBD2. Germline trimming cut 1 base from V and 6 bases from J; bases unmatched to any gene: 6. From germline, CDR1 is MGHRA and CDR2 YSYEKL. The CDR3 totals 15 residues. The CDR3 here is CASSQVGASGDTQYF. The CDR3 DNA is TGCGCCAGCAGCCAAGTCGGCGCTAGCGGGGATACGCAGTATTTT.

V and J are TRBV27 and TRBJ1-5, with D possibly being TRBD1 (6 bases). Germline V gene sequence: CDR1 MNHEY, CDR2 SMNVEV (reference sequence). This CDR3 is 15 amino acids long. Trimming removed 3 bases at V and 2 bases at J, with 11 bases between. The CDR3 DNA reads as TGTGCCAGCAGTTTCTCGGGGGCAGGCAATCAGCCCCAGCATTTT. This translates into CASSFSGAGNQPQHF.

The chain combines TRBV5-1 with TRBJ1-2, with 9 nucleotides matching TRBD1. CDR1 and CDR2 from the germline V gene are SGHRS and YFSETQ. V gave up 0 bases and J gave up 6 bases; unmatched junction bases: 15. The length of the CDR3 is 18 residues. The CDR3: CASSLEGTGNGYSNGYTF. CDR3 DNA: TGCGCCAGCAGCTTGGAGGGGACAGGGAACGGATACAGTAATGGCTACACCTTC.